Listed below are T cell receptor beta chains from one sample, sequenced in a study of PD-L1 blockade in urothelial cancer. Clones were sequenced by immunoSEQ multiplex PCR, and TCRdb holds only the in-frame ones, with some missing. The data show fewer than 45,000 clones, 70% to 90% seen once. Sequenced here: PBMCs, sampled around atezolizumab (anti-PD-L1) treatment. All receptors derive from a donor at least 40 years old with urothelial cancer. Both conserved end residues are part of each CDR3.

>TRBJ2-7|TRBV19
CASSTPRGDRAYEQYF
>TRBJ2-1|TRBV30
CAWSVGLAGSDEQFF
>TRBJ1-4|TRBV30
CAWSPLGQSNEKLFF
>TRBJ2-5|TRBV2
CASGQGEKTQYF
>TRBJ1-5|TRBV29-1
CSVGRSFDQPQHF
>TRBJ1-5|TRBV28
CASPRWQSDRRHNQPQHF
>TRBJ1-4|TRBV19
CASSPGTGREKLFF
>TRBJ2-3|TRBV7-7
CASSLAGAGQADTQYF
>TRBJ1-5|TRBV28
CASGGPNQPQHF
>TRBJ2-7|TRBV30
CAWSAGGSPREQYF
>TRBJ2-6|TRBV6-6
CASDVGQGSGANVLTF
>TRBJ1-4|TRBV5-6
CASSWGGLNEKLFF
>TRBJ2-1|TRBV7-2
CASEEVDRGTYNEQFF
>TRBJ1-2|TRBV9
CASSSPQGGNYGYTF
>TRBJ2-1|TRBV19
CASSIGGGSYNEQFF
>TRBJ1-3|TRBV6-1
CASRVGGTIYF
>TRBJ2-7|TRBV27
CASSLPGRYEQYF
>TRBJ2-2|TRBV5-1
CASSLPLAGNTGELFF
>TRBJ2-1|TRBV7-3
CASSLGAGRNEQFF
>TRBJ2-1|TRBV5-6
CASGQRELVYNEQFF
>TRBJ2-3|TRBV7-9
CASSRTSGRTDTQYF
>TRBJ2-7|TRBV9
CASSVDPLSYEQYF
>TRBJ2-6|TRBV9
CASSVSGPGGSGANVLTF
>TRBJ2-3|TRBV11-3
CASSWLAGGADTQYF
>TRBJ2-1|TRBV12-5
CASGLATTSGSGDNEQFF
>TRBJ2-1|TRBV30
CAWVAGGSYNEQFF
>TRBJ1-1|TRBV9
CASSAIQGSEAFF
>TRBJ2-1|TRBV27
CASRSHRGLGGRNEQFF
>TRBJ2-6|TRBV4-1
CASSPSGSYSGANVLTF
>TRBJ2-2|TRBV6-6
CASSYWESGELFF
>TRBJ2-7|TRBV29-1
CSVGSGTATYEQYF
>TRBJ1-5|TRBV2
CASSKDRDRDQPQHF
>TRBJ2-7|TRBV11-1
CASSFGGLAGEEQYF
>TRBJ2-1|TRBV7-2
CASSLEPGGLGEQFF
>TRBJ1-2|TRBV7-8
CASSLAGTGGGYTF
>TRBJ2-5|TRBV5-1
CASTHQPGQGGETQYF
>TRBJ2-5|TRBV11-1
CASTLSGLKETQYF
>TRBJ1-1|TRBV5-1
CASSWGDRDNTEAFF
>TRBJ1-2|TRBV29-1
CSALRTENYGYTF
>TRBJ2-1|TRBV7-2
CASSLWGGRQVRGSNEQFF
>TRBJ1-5|TRBV7-2
CASSLSWGLGQPQHF
>TRBJ2-1|TRBV19
CASSPLLYNEQFF
>TRBJ1-5|TRBV30
CAWSESPGTGDQPQHF
>TRBJ2-1|TRBV20-1
CSARTAREQFF